This TCR beta chain was identified in a study of beta chain features in type 1 diabetes. Overall study findings and caveats: The naive, central memory and Treg TCRB repertoires of patients appeared to be more similar to one another than those of healthy donors.

The CDR3 spans 14 residues. Trimming pared 4 bases from V and 6 bases from J, leaving 15 bases between. Germline CDR1 and CDR2: SGDLS and YYNGEE. Concerning this clone itself: Its antigen is currently unknown.

Donors contributed one heparinised blood draw apiece, averaging approximately 100 mL. Of the isolated RNA, all was reverse transcribed, and so the sequenced material was expressed TCRB transcripts. Repertoires were generated with immunoSEQ multiplex PCR, while TCRdb's copy carries only in-frame clones and drops some. This table has 240,000 or so clones, about 25% appearing once. Input material: central memory CD4+ T cells from blood. V usage is TRBV9 and J usage is TRBJ2-3; tentatively, D is TRBD2 (5 bases). The clonotype was recovered from a young man in good health. The CDR3 nucleotides read TGTGCCAGCAGCTCCGGGCCTCCGGGGGATACGCAGTATTTT. It encodes CASSSGPPGDTQYF.